One sample yielded the 23 T cell receptor beta chains listed below, sequenced in a study of Ad26.COV2.S vaccination and SARS-CoV-2 variants. Treatment described: around 19 received Ad26.COV2.S at low or high dose, single or two shots; about 5 received placebo; per-sample allocation not given. Day 63 following the first vaccine or placebo injection was when the samples were taken. Measured with immunoSEQ multiplex PCR; TCRdb has only the in-frame clones, and not every one. The sample has 240,000 or so clones; 88% are singletons. The input for sequencing was peripheral blood, taken in a trial of Ad26.COV2.S vaccine versus placebo. The receptor set was obtained from a person aged 18 to 65 who received the Ad26.COV2.S COVID-19 vaccine or a placebo.

The rearrangement links TRBV9 to TRBJ2-7; D not certain. In germline, CDR1 is SGDLS, CDR2 YYNGEE. The CDR3 consists of 14 residues. Trimming took off 2 bases at V and 0 bases at J, with 9 bases between the two ends. The CDR3 DNA is TGTGCCAGCAGCGTCAGGCAGAGCTCCTACGAGCAGTACTTC. Translating gives CASSVRQSSYEQYF.

The chain couples TRBV18 to TRBJ2-1; 11 bases map to TRBD1. This CDR3 comprises 15 residues. CDR1 and CDR2 from the germline V gene are KGHSH and LQKENI. V lost 5 bases and J lost 9; bases outside the gene matches: 9. The CDR3 nucleotides are TGTGCCAGCTCAACCGGGACAGGGGGTTCAAGTGAGCAGTTCTTC. This gives the protein CASSTGTGGSSEQFF.

The CDR3 nucleotides are TGTGCCAGCAGTCCGTTGTCGGACTACGAGCAGTACTTC. Residues: CASSPLSDYEQYF. The rearrangement uses TRBV6-5 and TRBJ2-7; D unclear. The CDR3 length is 13 residues. V was shortened by 5 bases and J by 3 bases, with 11 bases between the two germline ends. Germline V lookup: CDR1 MNHEY, CDR2 SVGAGI.

The V gene is TRBV6-5, the J gene TRBJ2-1, with D maybe TRBD1 (6 bases). CDR1 MNHEY and CDR2 SVGAGI come from the germline V gene. This CDR3 region has 16 residues. V lost 0 bases and J lost 2, with 11 bases in between. The chain's CDR3 is CASSYSIGGPYNEQFF. The CDR3 DNA is TGTGCCAGCAGTTACTCGATAGGGGGACCCTACAATGAGCAGTTCTTC.

The V gene is TRBV19, the J gene TRBJ1-1; 7 nucleotides agree with TRBD1. Germline V gives CDR1 LNHDA, CDR2 SQIVND (reference sequence). The CDR3 is 12 amino acids. V lost 5 bases to trimming and J lost 7 bases; unmatched junction nucleotides: 4. The CDR3 spells CASSDRAGEAFF. CDR3 bases: TGTGCCAGTAGTGACAGGGCGGGTGAAGCTTTCTTT.

The genes are TRBV10-3 and TRBJ1-4; no definite D call. Germline V gene sequence: CDR1 ENHRY, CDR2 SYGVKD. Trimming stripped 0 bases from V and 9 bases from J, with 11 bases between. The CDR3 consists of 14 residues. The CDR3 loop reads CAISESTGAQKLFF. The CDR3 DNA sequence: TGTGCCATCAGTGAGTCGACGGGAGCCCAAAAACTGTTTTTT.

This clone was seen just once. The rearrangement uses TRBV4-2 and TRBJ1-2; 9 positions agree with TRBD1. This CDR3 has 15 residues. Germline CDR1 reads LGHNA; CDR2 reads YNFKEQ. The V gene end was trimmed by 1 base and the J gene end by 3 bases; junction bases not matched to a gene: 3. As DNA, the CDR3 is TGTGCCAGCAGCCAAGTAACAGGGGGCGACTATGGCTACACCTTC. It encodes CASSQVTGGDYGYTF.

CDR3: CATSRDLGDSGGELFF. Written as DNA, the CDR3 is TGTGCCACCAGCAGAGATCTCGGGGATTCTGGTGGGGAGCTGTTTTTT. The gene calls are TRBV15 and TRBJ2-2; D is possibly TRBD2 (5 bases). The CDR3 contains 16 residues. Germline V CDR1 and CDR2: LNHNV, YYDKDF (reference sequence). The V end lost 0 bases, the J end lost 8 bases, and 16 bases lay between the germline ends.

The chain links TRBV19 to TRBJ2-5; D is unclear. The CDR3 covers 14 residues. V lost 5 bases, J lost 5 bases, and 15 bases lay in between. Germline-derived CDR1 and CDR2 are LNHDA and SQIVND (reference sequence). The CDR3 sequence: CASSLGFAWETQYF. The CDR3 DNA reads as TGTGCCAGTAGTCTCGGTTTTGCATGGGAGACCCAGTACTTC.

The chain links TRBV15 to TRBJ2-2; D gene unclear. This CDR3 region has 17 residues. The ends were cut back, 4 bases at V and 1 base at J, with 16 bases in the middle. In germline, CDR1 is LNHNV, CDR2 YYDKDF (reference sequence). CDR3 coding DNA: TGTGCCACCAGCACCGATCCTCAGACGCGGAACACCGGGGAGCTGTTTTTT. Its protein is CATSTDPQTRNTGELFF. Full variable domain (rest looked up from reference TRBV15 and TRBJ2-2): DAMVIQNPRYQVTQFGKPVTLSCSQTLNHNVMYWYQQKSSQAPKLLFHYYDKDFNNEADTPDNFQSRRPNTSFCFLDIRSPGLGDTAMYLCATSTDPQTRNTGELFFGEGSRLTVL.

The chain is built from TRBV4-3 and TRBJ1-2; 7 positions agree with TRBD1. The CDR3 has 16 residues. Germline CDR1 LGHNA, CDR2 YSLEER. Trimming cost V 1 base and J 1 base; bases outside gene matches: 6. CDR3 in amino acids: CASSQGPGTDNYGYTF. As DNA, the CDR3 is TGCGCCAGCAGCCAAGGACCCGGGACAGATAACTATGGCTACACCTTC.

A single count supports this clone. The chain combines TRBV7-9 with TRBJ2-7; D possibly uses TRBD1 or TRBD2 (6 bases each). This CDR3 has 15 amino acids. Germline V CDR1 and CDR2: SEHNR, FQNEAQ (reference sequence). Trimming removed 5 bases at V and 0 bases at J, with 14 bases between. In DNA, the CDR3 is TGTGCCAGCAGCCTAGGGGGGAGGAGCTCCTACGAGCAGTACTTC. Translated, it gives CASSLGGRSSYEQYF.

The rearrangement joins TRBV4-3 to TRBJ2-3, with 12 bases identical to TRBD2. CDR1 and CDR2 from the germline V gene are LGHNA and YSLEER. CDR3 length: 17 amino acids. V was clipped by 0 bases and J by 5 bases; unmatched bases: 6. DNA for the CDR3: TGCGCCAGCAGCCAAGATCCTAGCGGGGGGGCCATAGATACGCAGTATTTT. Translation: CASSQDPSGGAIDTQYF.

The chain joins TRBV6-6 to TRBJ2-2, with D perhaps TRBD2 (5 bases). The germline V gene has CDR1 MNHNY and CDR2 SVGAGI (reference sequence). The CDR3 contains 17 residues. The V gene lost 5 bases and the J gene lost 4 bases, with 20 bases spanning the gap. CDR3 residues: CASSRYGYGNSTGELFF. Here the CDR3 DNA reads TGTGCCAGCAGTCGCTACGGGTACGGGAATAGCACCGGGGAGCTGTTTTTT.

The chain is built from TRBV30 and TRBJ2-4, with no clear D. The germline V gene has CDR1 GTSNPN and CDR2 SVGIG (reference sequence). The CDR3 runs to 12 residues. Trimming cost V 3 bases and J 2 bases, with 5 bases left between them. DNA for the CDR3: TGTGCCTGGAGAGGCCCCAAAAACATTCAGTACTTC. Its protein product is CAWRGPKNIQYF. The variable domain in full, with the rest retrieved from reference TRBV30 and TRBJ2-4, is SQTIHQWPATLVQPVGSPLSLECTVEGTSNPNLYWYRQAAGRGLQLLFYSVGIGQISSEVPQNLSASRPQDRQFILSSKKLLLSDSGFYLCAWRGPKNIQYFGAGTRLSVL.

The chain joins TRBV9 to TRBJ1-4; 8 bases fit TRBD1. The CDR3 has 17 residues. V dropped 1 base and J dropped 4; count of bases not matched to a gene: 9. From germline, CDR1 is SGDLS and CDR2 YYNGEE. CDR3 sequence: CASSVLGTGGLNEKLFF. The CDR3 coding sequence is TGTGCCAGCAGCGTACTGGGAACAGGGGGACTTAATGAAAAACTGTTTTTT.

The chain joins TRBV15 to TRBJ1-6, with D possibly being TRBD1 (5 bases). Trimming stripped 4 bases from V and 10 bases from J, with 14 bases between. CDR3 length equals 14 residues. From germline, CDR1 is LNHNV and CDR2 YYDKDF (reference sequence). CDR3 DNA sequence: TGTGCCACCAGCATTTCGCAGGGCGCCTCACCCCTCCACTTT. This encodes CATSISQGASPLHF.

The genes are TRBV6-5 and TRBJ2-5, with D possibly TRBD2 on 5 matching bases. From germline, CDR1 is MNHEY and CDR2 SVGAGI. The length of the CDR3 is 14 residues. V lost 4 bases and J lost 5, with 14 bases in between. This CDR3 reads CASSSRRTLETQYF. The CDR3 region has the DNA TGTGCCAGCAGTTCTAGACGGACTCTGGAGACCCAGTACTTC.

Here the CDR3 reads CASSWTGTGGLYEQYF. The CDR3 DNA reads TGCGCCAGCAGCTGGACCGGGACAGGGGGCCTCTACGAGCAGTACTTC. The gene calls are TRBV5-1 and TRBJ2-7, with 12 positions matching TRBD1. The CDR3 has 16 amino acids. Germline loops: CDR1 SGHRS, CDR2 YFSETQ. The V segment lost 3 bases and the J segment 3 bases; nucleotides outside the gene matches: 7.

This clone has only a few counts. The rearrangement uses TRBV4-1 and TRBJ1-3, with D possibly matching TRBD1 (5 bases). The germline CDR1 and CDR2 sequences are MGHRA and YSYEKL. The germline V and J ends were trimmed by 1 base and 2 bases, with 9 bases remaining between them. This CDR3 spans 15 amino acids. CDR3 loop: CASSQVAGTGNTIYF. The CDR3 nucleotides are TGCGCCAGCAGCCAAGTGGCAGGGACTGGAAACACCATATATTTT.

The chain is built from TRBV7-9 and TRBJ1-4; D is perhaps TRBD1 (5 bases). Germline V gene sequence: CDR1 SEHNR, CDR2 FQNEAQ (reference sequence). The CDR3 length is 14 residues. V was cut by 1 base and J by 12 bases, with 15 bases left in between. This CDR3 reads CASSLEGPSRELFF. CDR3 in DNA: TGTGCCAGCAGCTTAGAGGGACCTTCAAGGGAACTGTTTTTT.

V and J are TRBV7-6 and TRBJ2-5; 10 nucleotides match TRBD2. The CDR3 is 16 residues long. V trimming: 1 base; J trimming: 2 bases; junction bases outside the gene matches: 4. Looked up from germline, CDR1 is SGHVS and CDR2 is FNYEAQ. The CDR3 DNA reads as TGTGCCAGCAGCTTAGGGGTAGCGGGAGGTCAAGAGACCCAGTACTTC. This sequence encodes CASSLGVAGGQETQYF.

This chain uses TRBV30 with TRBJ2-7; a weak D match, TRBD2 (7 bases). This CDR3 is built from 15 residues. Germline CDR1 GTSNPN, CDR2 SVGIG (reference sequence). V lost 2 bases to trimming and J lost 5 bases, with 19 bases between them. Here the CDR3 DNA reads TGTGCCTGGAGTCTCCCGGGGGGCAAGGTCCACGAGCAGTACTTC. Translation gives CAWSLPGGKVHEQYF.